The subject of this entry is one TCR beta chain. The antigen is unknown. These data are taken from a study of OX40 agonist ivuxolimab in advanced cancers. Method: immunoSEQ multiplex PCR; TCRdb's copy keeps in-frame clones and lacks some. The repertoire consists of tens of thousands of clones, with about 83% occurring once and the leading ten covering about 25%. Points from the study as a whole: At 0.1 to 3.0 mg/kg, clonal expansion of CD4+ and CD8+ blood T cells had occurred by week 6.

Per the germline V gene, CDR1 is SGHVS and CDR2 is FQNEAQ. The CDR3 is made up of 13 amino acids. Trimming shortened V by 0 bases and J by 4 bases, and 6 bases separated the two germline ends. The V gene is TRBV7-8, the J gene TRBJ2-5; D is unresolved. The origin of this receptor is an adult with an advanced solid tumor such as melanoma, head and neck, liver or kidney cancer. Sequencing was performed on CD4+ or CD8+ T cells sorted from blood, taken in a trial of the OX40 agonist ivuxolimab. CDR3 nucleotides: TGTGCCAGCAGCTTAGCCATACGAGAGACCCAGTACTTC. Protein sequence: CASSLAIRETQYF.